This TCR beta chain was sequenced for a study of OX40 agonist ivuxolimab in advanced cancers. Study-level information: Having had anti-PD-1, anti-PD-L1 or anti-CTLA-4 therapy before was allowed, and approximately 40% had some. Study-level results: The work left the antigen specificity of expanded peripheral T cells undetermined.

Turning to this clone: Its antigen is as yet unknown.

This table comes from immunoSEQ multiplex PCR, and its TCRdb copy is limited to in-frame clones, with some not included. Of some 97,000 clones in the sample, 90% were seen once. V was shortened by 7 bases and J by 10 bases, with 18 bases between the two germline ends. Germline CDR1 SQVTM, CDR2 ANQGSEA. The CDR3 consists of 12 residues. The J gene is TRBJ2-3, the V gene TRBV29-1, with D tentatively TRBD1 or TRBD2 (6 bases each). The sample in question was CD4+ or CD8+ T cells sorted from blood, obtained in a trial of the OX40 agonist ivuxolimab. The sequence was obtained from an adult with an advanced solid tumor such as melanoma, head and neck, liver or kidney cancer. The CDR3 region has the DNA TGCAGCGGAGGGGGGCTACAAGCCCCGCAGTATTTT. Residues: CSGGGLQAPQYF.